This T cell receptor (beta chain) is drawn from a study of cytomegalovirus exposure and HLA in healthy donors. Looking at the study overall: Out of 150 million to 200 million T cells, an earlier analysis found around 110 million unique TCR beta sequences in total. Study-wide findings and caveats: Later findings reportedly placed an Asian-associated ancestry cluster below the approximately 670-donor mean for N-insertions. According to the study, roughly 160 TCR beta chains were cytomegalovirus-associated.

The PCR employed 60 Vbeta primers together with 13 Jbeta primers. Profiled with immunoSEQ multiplex PCR; TCRdb holds only in-frame clones, not every one. The sample table sets out under 150,000 clones. Comment on this clone: The antigen remains undetermined.

The V gene lost 6 bases and the J gene lost 0 bases, with 12 bases spanning the gap. The CDR3 covers 14 residues. Germline CDR1 is SQVTM and CDR2 is ANQGSEA. The sample comprised PBMCs. This TCR came from a woman aged 60-75 years in good health and CMV-seronegative. The rearrangement links TRBV29-1 to TRBJ1-3; D perhaps matches TRBD1 (5 bases). The DNA for the CDR3 is TGCAGCGTCGCAGACAGCCTCTCTGGAAACACCATATATTTT. Its protein is CSVADSLSGNTIYF.